The T cell receptor beta chain described here comes from a study of T cells in Graves' hyperthyroidism and ophthalmopathy. This clonotype was picked up many times. The patients, who ranged from 18 to 65 in age, presented with newly diagnosed hyperthyroidism lasting under 2 months. Exclusions: uncontrolled infection, other autoimmune disease, pregnancy, lactation. Thyroid ultrasound, orbital computed tomography, clinical symptoms, and serum thyroxine and TRAb underpinned diagnoses. Germline assignment: CDR1 MNHEY and CDR2 SVGAGI. The ends were cut back, 0 bases at V and 4 bases at J, with 12 bases in the middle. CDR3 length equals 15 residues. Amplified TCR beta CDR3 regions came from RNA transcripts. The HTBI primer set was used in a first-round RT-PCR of the TCR CDR3. In TCRdb, the multiplex PCR reads were re-called with MiXCR into one record per CDR3 protein. The sample lists fewer than 550,000 distinct CDR3 sequences; approximately 14% were seen once.

This TCR derives from a woman aged 18-35 years with Graves' hyperthyroidism. The rearrangement uses TRBV6-5 and TRBJ2-5; TRBD1 might be the D (6 bases). The sample consisted of blood. CDR3: CASSYSLQGRETQYF. CDR3 in DNA: TGTGCCAGCAGTTACTCGCTCCAGGGGAGAGAGACCCAGTACTTC.